The clone carrying this TCR beta chain was observed a single time. The sample belongs to a study of shared clonotypes between healthy human individuals. V was trimmed by 10 bases and J by 0 bases, leaving 10 bases between them. This CDR3 is built from 13 residues. Germline CDR1 MDHEN, CDR2 SYDVKM. In the authors' workflow: ImmunoSEQ yielded junction-only sequences lacking quality scores, so filtering differed. Here immunoSEQ multiplex PCR was the method, and the copy in TCRdb shows in-frame clones only, minus some. Clone size and the V and J calls come from that table; the DNA yielded D and trimming. The sample holds about 100,000 clones, more than 65% seen once.

This TCR was sampled from a woman in her thirties in good health. The rearrangement uses TRBV28 and TRBJ1-3; no clear D gene. The sample was memory CD8+ T cells sorted from blood. Subset reported: CD45RO+ cells pooled with CCR7-negative TemRA cells. CDR3 protein: CATGGVSGNTIYF. DNA of the CDR3: TGTGCCACTGGAGGAGTCTCTGGAAACACCATATATTTT.